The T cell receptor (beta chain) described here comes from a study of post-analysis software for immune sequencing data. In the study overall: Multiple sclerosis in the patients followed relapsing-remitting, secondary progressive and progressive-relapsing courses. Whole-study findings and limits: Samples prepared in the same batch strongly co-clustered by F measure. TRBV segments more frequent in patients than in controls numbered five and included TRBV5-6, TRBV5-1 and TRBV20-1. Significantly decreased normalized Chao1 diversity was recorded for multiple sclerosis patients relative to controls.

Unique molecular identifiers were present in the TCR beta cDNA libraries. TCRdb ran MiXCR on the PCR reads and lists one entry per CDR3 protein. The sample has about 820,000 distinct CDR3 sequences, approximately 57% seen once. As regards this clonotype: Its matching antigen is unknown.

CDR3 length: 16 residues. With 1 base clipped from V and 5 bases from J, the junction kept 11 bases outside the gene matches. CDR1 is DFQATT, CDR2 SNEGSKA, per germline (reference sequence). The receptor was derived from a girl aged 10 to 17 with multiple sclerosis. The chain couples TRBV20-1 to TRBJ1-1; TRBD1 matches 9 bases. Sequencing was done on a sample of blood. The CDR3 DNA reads TGCAGTGCTAGAGCAGGATCGGACAGGGGCGGAACTGAAGCTTTCTTT. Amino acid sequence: CSARAGSDRGGTEAFF.